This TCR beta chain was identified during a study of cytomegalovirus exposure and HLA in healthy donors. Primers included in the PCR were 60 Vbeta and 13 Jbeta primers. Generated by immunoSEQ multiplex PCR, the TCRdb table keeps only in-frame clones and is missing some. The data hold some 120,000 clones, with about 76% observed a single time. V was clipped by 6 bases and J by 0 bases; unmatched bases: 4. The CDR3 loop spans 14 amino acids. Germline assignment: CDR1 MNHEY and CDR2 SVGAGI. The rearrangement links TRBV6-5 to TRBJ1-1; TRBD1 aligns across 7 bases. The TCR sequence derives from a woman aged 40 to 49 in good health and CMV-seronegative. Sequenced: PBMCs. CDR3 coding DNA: TGTGCCAGCAGGACAACAGGGGTGAACACTGAAGCTTTCTTT. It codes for CASRTTGVNTEAFF.